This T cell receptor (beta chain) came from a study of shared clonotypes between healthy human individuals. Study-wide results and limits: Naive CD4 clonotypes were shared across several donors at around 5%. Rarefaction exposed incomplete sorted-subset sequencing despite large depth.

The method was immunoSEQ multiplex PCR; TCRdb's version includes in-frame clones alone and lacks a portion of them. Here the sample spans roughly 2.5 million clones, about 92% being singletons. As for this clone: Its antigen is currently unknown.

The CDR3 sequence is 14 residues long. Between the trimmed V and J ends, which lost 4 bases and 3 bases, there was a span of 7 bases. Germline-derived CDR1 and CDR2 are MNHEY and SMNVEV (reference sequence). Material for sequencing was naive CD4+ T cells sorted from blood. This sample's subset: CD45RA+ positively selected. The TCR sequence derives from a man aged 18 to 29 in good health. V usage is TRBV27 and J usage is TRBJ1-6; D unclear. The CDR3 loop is CASSYGDYNSPLHF. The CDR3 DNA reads TGTGCCAGCAGTTATGGGGACTATAATTCACCCCTCCACTTT.